Below, 5 T cell receptor beta chains from the same sample are listed, as sequenced in a study of T cell repertoires in cytomegalovirus infection. TCRdb fed the reads into MiXCR, producing one record per CDR3 protein. The repertoire has about 68,000 distinct CDR3 sequences, 20% to 25% of them found once; the top ten carry roughly 79%. No antigens are known for them. The sequenced sample was PBMCs, sequenced either directly or after in vitro stimulation (not recorded which). These receptors all come from a human donor in good health (CMV status not recorded). Some clones in this sample may be carry-over from other donors' samples.

This clonotype was seen ten or more times. V and J are TRBV27 and TRBJ1-1, with TRBD1 matching over 7 bases. CDR3 length: 16 amino acids. Germline CDR1 MNHEY, CDR2 SMNVEV (reference sequence). The junction had 17 bases not matched to a gene; V was cut back by 8 bases and J by 5 bases. The CDR3 nucleotides are TGTGCCAGCCGTCTTTTCGGGGTGCAGGGGGGGACTGAAGCTTTCTTT. Amino acid sequence: CASRLFGVQGGTEAFF.

The chain joins TRBV19 to TRBJ2-3; D not resolved. Germline V gene data show CDR1 as LNHDA and CDR2 as SQIVND (reference sequence). V was shortened by 5 bases and J by 2 bases, with 14 bases between the two germline ends. The CDR3 covers 15 residues. The CDR3 DNA sequence: TGTGCCAGTAGTCCTTGGACCCCAGCCACAGATACGCAGTATTTT. Translated, it gives CASSPWTPATDTQYF.

The V and J genes are TRBV6-2 or TRBV6-3 and TRBJ2-1; TRBD2 matches 12 bases. The CDR3 is made up of 17 amino acids. Per the germline V gene, CDR1 is MNHEY and CDR2 is SVGEGT. After removal of 4 bases from V and 4 bases from J, the junction contained 8 bases not matched to a gene. CDR3 in amino acids: CASSLRTSGIRYNEQFF. CDR3 nucleotide sequence: TGTGCCAGCAGTTTGAGGACTAGCGGGATACGGTACAATGAGCAGTTCTTC.

The chain couples TRBV20-1 to TRBJ2-1; 10 bases are shared with TRBD2. Unmatched junction bases numbered 3, after V lost 2 bases and J lost 2 bases. CDR1 is DFQATT and CDR2 is SNEGSKA in the germline V gene (reference sequence). The CDR3 runs 15 residues. The CDR3: CSARIAGGAYNEQFF. CDR3 in DNA: TGCAGTGCTAGAATAGCGGGAGGCGCCTACAATGAGCAGTTCTTC.

This clonotype was picked up a small number of times. This chain joins TRBV6-5 and TRBJ2-5; 14 bases align to TRBD2. Per the germline V gene, CDR1 is MNHEY and CDR2 is SVGAGI. This CDR3 region has 17 residues. With 0 bases clipped from V and 4 bases from J, the junction kept 4 bases outside the gene matches. The chain's CDR3 is CASSYSGLAGAGETQYF. As DNA, the CDR3 is TGTGCCAGCAGTTACTCGGGACTAGCGGGAGCTGGAGAGACCCAGTACTTC.